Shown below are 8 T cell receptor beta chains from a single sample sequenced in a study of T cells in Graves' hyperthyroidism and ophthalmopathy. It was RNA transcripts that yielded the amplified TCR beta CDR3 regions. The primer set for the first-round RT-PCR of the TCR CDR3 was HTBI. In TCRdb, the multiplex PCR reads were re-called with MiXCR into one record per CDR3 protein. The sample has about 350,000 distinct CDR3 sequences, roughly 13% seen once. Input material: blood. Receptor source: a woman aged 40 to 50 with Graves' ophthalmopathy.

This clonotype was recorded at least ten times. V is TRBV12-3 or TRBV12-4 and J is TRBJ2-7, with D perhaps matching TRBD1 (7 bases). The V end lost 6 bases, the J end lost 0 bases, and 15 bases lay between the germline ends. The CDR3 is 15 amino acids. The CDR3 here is CASSGGTASSYEQYF. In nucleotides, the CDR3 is TGTGCCAGCAGCGGAGGGACAGCGAGCTCCTACGAGCAGTACTTC.

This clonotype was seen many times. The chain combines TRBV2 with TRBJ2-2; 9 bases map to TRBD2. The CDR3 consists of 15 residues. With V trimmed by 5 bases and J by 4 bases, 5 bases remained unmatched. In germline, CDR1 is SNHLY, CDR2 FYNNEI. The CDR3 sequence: CASSTLAGPTGELFF. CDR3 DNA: TGTGCCAGCAGTACCCTAGCGGGACCCACCGGGGAGCTGTTTTTT.

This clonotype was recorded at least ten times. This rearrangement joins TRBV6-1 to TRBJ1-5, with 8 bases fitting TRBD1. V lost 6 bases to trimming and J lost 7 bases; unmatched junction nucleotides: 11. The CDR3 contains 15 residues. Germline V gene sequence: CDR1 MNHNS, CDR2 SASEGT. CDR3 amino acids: CASRPSGGSGQPQHF. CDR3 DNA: TGTGCCAGCAGACCTTCAGGGGGCAGCGGGCAGCCCCAGCATTTT.

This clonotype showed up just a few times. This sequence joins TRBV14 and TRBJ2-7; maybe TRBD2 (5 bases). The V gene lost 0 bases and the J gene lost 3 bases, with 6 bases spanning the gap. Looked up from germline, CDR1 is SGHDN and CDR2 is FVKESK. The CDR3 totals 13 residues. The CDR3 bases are TGTGCCAGCAGCCAAGAGGAGGACTACGAGCAGTACTTC. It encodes CASSQEEDYEQYF.

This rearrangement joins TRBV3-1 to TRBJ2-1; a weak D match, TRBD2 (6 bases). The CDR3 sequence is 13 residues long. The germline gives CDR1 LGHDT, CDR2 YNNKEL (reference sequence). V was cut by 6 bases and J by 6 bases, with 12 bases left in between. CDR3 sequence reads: CASRDGGFNEQFF. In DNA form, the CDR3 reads TGTGCCAGCAGGGACGGAGGGTTCAATGAGCAGTTCTTC.

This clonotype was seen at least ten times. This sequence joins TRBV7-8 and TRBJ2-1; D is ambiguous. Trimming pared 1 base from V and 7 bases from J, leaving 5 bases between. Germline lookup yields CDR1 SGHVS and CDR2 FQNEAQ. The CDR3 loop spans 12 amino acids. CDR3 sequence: CASSLELNEQFF. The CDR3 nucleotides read TGTGCCAGCAGCTTAGAATTGAATGAGCAGTTCTTC.

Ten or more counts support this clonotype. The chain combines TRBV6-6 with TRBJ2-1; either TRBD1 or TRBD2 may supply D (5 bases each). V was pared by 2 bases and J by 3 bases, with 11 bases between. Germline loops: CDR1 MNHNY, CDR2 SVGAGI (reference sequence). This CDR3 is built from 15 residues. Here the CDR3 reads CASSYGGPDYNEQFF. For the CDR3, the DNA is TGTGCCAGCAGTTACGGGGGACCTGACTACAATGAGCAGTTCTTC.

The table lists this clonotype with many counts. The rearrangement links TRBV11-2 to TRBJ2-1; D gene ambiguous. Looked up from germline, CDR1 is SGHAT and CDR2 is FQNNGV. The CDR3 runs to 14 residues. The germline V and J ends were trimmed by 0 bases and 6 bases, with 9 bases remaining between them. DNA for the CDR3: TGTGCCAGCAGCTTAGATACTGGTGCCAATGAGCAGTTCTTC. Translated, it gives CASSLDTGANEQFF.